This T cell receptor (beta chain) derives from a study of CD8+ T cells in alopecia areata. Study details: The drug, tofacitinib, lasted 6 to 18 months, followed by 6 months off drug.

Investigators isolated RNA and reverse transcribed it into cDNA to act as the sequencing template. Only in-frame clones appear in the TCRdb table, and some are missing; sequencing was by immunoSEQ multiplex PCR. This repertoire shows 130,000 to 150,000 clones, roughly 46% found once; its top ten account for roughly 0.92%. With respect to this clone: Its cognate antigen is unknown. Other nucleotide sequences from this sample produce the same CDR3.

PBMCs were stained for CD3, CD4 and CD8, and CD4+ and CD8+ T cells were sorted. This CDR3 is 12 amino acids long. V was trimmed by 5 bases and J by 3 bases, leaving 8 bases between them. Germline CDR1 SGHRS, CDR2 YFSETQ. Study results and caveats: Between patients, shared TCR sequences were less clear than in mice. This was possibly due in part to HLA diversity in the patient population.

The input for sequencing was CD4+ T cells sorted from blood, taken at week 0. The receptor was derived from a human donor with alopecia areata. The chain is built from TRBV5-1 and TRBJ2-5; D gene uncertain. The CDR3 region is CASSFSEETQYF. The CDR3 nucleotides are TGCGCCAGCAGTTTTTCGGAAGAGACCCAGTACTTC.